This is a list of T cell receptor beta chains from one sample in a study of blood T cell repertoires in COVID-19. Libraries were prepared by immunoSEQ multiplex PCR; TCRdb keeps only in-frame clonotypes and omits some of them. The sample has some 220,000 clones; more than 80% are singletons. Source material: peripheral blood. The receptors originated from a human donor in a cohort sampled during active COVID-19. Each CDR3 is given with its conserved first and last residue. Fields, in order: clone size, V gene, D gene, J gene, CDR3 DNA, CDR3 protein. The D gene is left open where the match is weak. Size is omitted from some rows. Given values are once, few, many or a class for expanded clones.

size: .; V: TRBV6-6; D: .; J: TRBJ1-4; DNA: TGTGCCAGCAGTGTGGGCAGGGGTGATGCTAATGAAAAACTGTTTTTT; CDR3: CASSVGRGDANEKLFF
size: .; V: TRBV6-4; D: .; J: TRBJ2-2; DNA: TGTGCCAGCAGCCCAACAGGGGGGGGCACCGGGGAGCTGTTTTTT; CDR3: CASSPTGGGTGELFF
size: .; V: TRBV11-3; D: .; J: TRBJ2-1; DNA: TGTGCCTCATCTAAAGACAGTAGGCCTTACAATGAGCAGTTCTTC; CDR3: CASSKDSRPYNEQFF
size: .; V: TRBV5-1; D: .; J: TRBJ2-7; DNA: TGCGCCAGCAGCCTTTCGGAGGGGGCCTCCTACGAGCAGTACTTC; CDR3: CASSLSEGASYEQYF
size: once; V: TRBV19; D: .; J: TRBJ2-7; DNA: TGTGCCAGTAGTACCCGGTATCAGGGGTCCTACGAGCAGTACTTC; CDR3: CASSTRYQGSYEQYF
size: .; V: TRBV7-2; D: .; J: TRBJ1-1; DNA: TGTGCCAGCAGCTGGGGCCGAGGGAACACTGAAGCTTTCTTT; CDR3: CASSWGRGNTEAFF
size: .; V: TRBV13; D: TRBD2; J: TRBJ2-3; DNA: TGTGCCAGCAGCGTTCGCGGGGGTGAAGACACAGATACGCAGTATTTT; CDR3: CASSVRGGEDTDTQYF
size: .; V: TRBV19; D: .; J: TRBJ1-1; DNA: TGTGCCAGTAGTACTCTACGGTACAGCGGTAACACTGAAGCTTTCTTT; CDR3: CASSTLRYSGNTEAFF
size: .; V: TRBV30; D: .; J: TRBJ2-7; DNA: TGTGCCTGCTTCAATGACAGGTCCCCCTCCTACGAGCAGTACTTC; CDR3: CACFNDRSPSYEQYF
size: .; V: TRBV28; D: .; J: TRBJ2-1; DNA: TGTGCCAGCAGTTACCCCAGCGGAAATGAGCAGTTCTTC; CDR3: CASSYPSGNEQFF
size: .; V: TRBV6-5; D: .; J: TRBJ1-1; DNA: TGTGCCAGCACAAAAACAGGGTCTGAAGCTTTCTTT; CDR3: CASTKTGSEAFF
size: .; V: TRBV6-5; D: TRBD1; J: TRBJ2-7; DNA: TGTGCCAGCAGTTACATAAGACAGGGGACCTACGAGCAGTACTTC; CDR3: CASSYIRQGTYEQYF
size: .; V: TRBV24-1; D: .; J: TRBJ1-5; DNA: TGTGCCACCGGCGCTTCTTGGCAGGACAGCGATCAGCCCCAGCATTTT; CDR3: CATGASWQDSDQPQHF
size: .; V: TRBV7-9; D: TRBD1; J: TRBJ1-4; DNA: TGTGCCAGCAGCTTAGGGGACAGGGGGAATGAAAAACTGTTTTTT; CDR3: CASSLGDRGNEKLFF
size: .; V: TRBV27; D: TRBD1; J: TRBJ2-2; DNA: TGTGCCAGCAGTCCTACAGGGGCCGGGGAGCTGTTTTTT; CDR3: CASSPTGAGELFF
size: .; V: TRBV18; D: TRBD1; J: TRBJ1-5; DNA: TGTGCCAGCTCGTTACAGGGGATCGGGGAGCCCCAGCATTTT; CDR3: CASSLQGIGEPQHF
size: .; V: TRBV24-1; D: .; J: TRBJ2-5; DNA: TGTGCCACTGGACAGAACCAAGAGACCCAGTACTTC; CDR3: CATGQNQETQYF
size: .; V: TRBV10-3; D: TRBD1; J: TRBJ1-1; DNA: TGTGCCATCAGTGGGATAGCCGGGACAGCGAACACTGAAGCTTTCTTT; CDR3: CAISGIAGTANTEAFF
size: .; V: TRBV30; D: TRBD1; J: TRBJ1-5; DNA: TGTGCCTGGAGTCTCACGGACAGGGGGTATCAGCCCCAGCATTTT; CDR3: CAWSLTDRGYQPQHF
size: .; V: TRBV10-3; D: .; J: TRBJ2-1; DNA: TGTGCCATCAGCACGGGTGTGGCTAGCCAAAACAATGAGCAGTTCTTC; CDR3: CAISTGVASQNNEQFF
size: .; V: TRBV28; D: TRBD1; J: TRBJ1-2; DNA: TGTGCCAGTGGACAGGAGAGCTATGGCTACACCTTC; CDR3: CASGQESYGYTF
size: .; V: TRBV5-5; D: .; J: TRBJ2-7; DNA: TGTGCCAGCAGCCCGCAACCGATGGGCCACTACGAGCAGTACTTC; CDR3: CASSPQPMGHYEQYF